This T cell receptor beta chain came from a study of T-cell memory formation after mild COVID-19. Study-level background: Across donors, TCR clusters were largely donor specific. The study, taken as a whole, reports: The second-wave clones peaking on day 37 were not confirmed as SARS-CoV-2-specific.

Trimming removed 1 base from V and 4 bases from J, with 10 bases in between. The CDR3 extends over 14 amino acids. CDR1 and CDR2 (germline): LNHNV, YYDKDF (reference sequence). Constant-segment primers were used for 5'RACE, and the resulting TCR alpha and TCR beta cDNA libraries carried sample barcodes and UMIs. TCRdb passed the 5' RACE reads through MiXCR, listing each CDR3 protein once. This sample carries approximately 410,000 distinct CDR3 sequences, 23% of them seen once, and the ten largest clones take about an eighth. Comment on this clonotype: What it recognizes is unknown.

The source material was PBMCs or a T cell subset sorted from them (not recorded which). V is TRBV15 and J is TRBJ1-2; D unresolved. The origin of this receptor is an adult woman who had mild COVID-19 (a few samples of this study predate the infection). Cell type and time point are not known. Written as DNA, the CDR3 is TGTGCCACCAGCAGAGCGCAGGTGCCCTATGGCTACACCTTC. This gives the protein CATSRAQVPYGYTF.